What follows are 20 T cell receptor beta chains derived from one specimen sequenced in a study of blood T cell repertoires in COVID-19 (TCRdb year 2020). Library prep was done by the immunoSEQ multiplex PCR assay. TCRdb holds this immuneACCESS table with in-frame rearrangements only. Some clones are missing; in checked studies, unresolved V genes explain under half, and the rest has no known cause. Here the sample has 130,000 to 150,000 clones; about 86% occur a single time. The ten largest clones capture approximately 9% of the sample. The specimen sequenced was peripheral blood. The receptors stem from a woman aged 50 to 60 with active or convalescent COVID-19.

The DNA of the CDR3 is TGTGCCAGTAGTGAATTTAGCATCAATCAGCCCCAGCATTTT. This sequence encodes CASSEFSINQPQHF. J is TRBJ1-5 and V is TRBV19; D ambiguous. Germline V gene data show CDR1 as LNHDA and CDR2 as SQIVND (reference sequence). Trimming cost V 5 bases and J 3 bases, with 11 bases left between them. The CDR3 has 14 residues.

The table lists this clone with a few counts. The DNA of the CDR3 is TGTGCCAGCAGTCAACTAGGGGGAGAAGGTACGCAGTATTTT. Encoded protein: CASSQLGGEGTQYF. This rearrangement joins TRBV3-1 (or the pseudogene TRBV3-2) to TRBJ2-3, with a weak D call TRBD1 (6 bases). From germline, CDR1 is LGHDT and CDR2 YNNKEL (reference sequence). V dropped 6 bases and J dropped 8 bases, with 18 bases sitting between them. CDR3 length: 14 amino acids.

This chain joins TRBV18 and TRBJ2-5, with D maybe TRBD2 (5 bases). This CDR3 has 18 amino acids. V was pared by 2 bases and J by 3 bases, with 22 bases between. In germline, CDR1 is KGHSH, CDR2 LQKENI. CDR3 loop: CASSPRAEGSLGKETQYF. The CDR3 DNA is TGTGCCAGCTCACCAAGGGCCGAGGGATCTCTGGGGAAAGAGACCCAGTACTTC.

This sequence joins TRBV5-5 and TRBJ2-7; D is possibly TRBD1 (6 bases). This CDR3 has 17 residues. Germline CDR1 reads SGHKS; CDR2 reads YYEKEE (reference sequence). The V gene lost 4 bases and the J gene lost 2 bases, with 22 bases spanning the gap. Written as DNA, the CDR3 is TGTGCCAGCAGCCCCCTGAAGGGACAACCTGCAACCTACGAGCAGTACTTC. Translation gives CASSPLKGQPATYEQYF.

V gene TRBV27 combines with J gene TRBJ2-6, with TRBD1 as a possible D gene (5 bases). V was clipped by 5 bases and J by 0 bases, with 11 bases between them. Germline V lookup: CDR1 MNHEY, CDR2 SMNVEV (reference sequence). The CDR3 covers 16 residues. For the CDR3, the DNA is TGTGCCAGCAGTGCTCGACAGAACTCTGGGGCCAACGTCCTGACTTTC. Amino acid sequence: CASSARQNSGANVLTF.

CDR3 loop: CASSLRQGQGPQHF. CDR3 coding DNA: TGTGCCAGCAGTCTGCGACAGGGCCAGGGGCCCCAGCATTTT. The chain employs TRBV27 and TRBJ1-5, with 7 bases fitting TRBD1. CDR3 size: 14 residues. V lost 5 bases, J lost 9 bases, and 10 bases stayed unmatched. Germline V gene data show CDR1 as MNHEY and CDR2 as SMNVEV (reference sequence).

The chain carries TRBV5-5 and TRBJ1-5; D may be TRBD1 (6 bases). The germline gives CDR1 SGHKS, CDR2 YYEKEE (reference sequence). The CDR3 runs to 15 residues. Trimming took 4 bases from V and 0 from J, leaving 11 bases between them. CDR3 DNA sequence: TGTGCCAGCAGCACCTGGGACAATAGCAATCAGCCCCAGCATTTT. Protein: CASSTWDNSNQPQHF.

V and J are TRBV5-1 and TRBJ1-4; D unclear. The CDR3 runs to 15 residues. The V gene lost 1 base and the J gene lost 4 bases, with 11 bases spanning the gap. The germline gives CDR1 SGHRS, CDR2 YFSETQ. CDR3 in DNA: TGCGCCAGCAGCTTGCCTACAGTCTATAATGAAAAACTGTTTTTT. Its translation is CASSLPTVYNEKLFF.

The chain uses TRBV5-1 and TRBJ2-7, with 9 bases identical to TRBD1. This CDR3 has 17 amino acids. From germline, CDR1 is SGHRS and CDR2 YFSETQ. V dropped 1 base and J dropped 2; count of bases not matched to a gene: 10. Written as DNA, the CDR3 is TGCGCCAGCAGCTTGTTGGCGATGACAGGGGGGACCTACGAGCAGTACTTC. Protein: CASSLLAMTGGTYEQYF.

V usage is TRBV4-2 and J usage is TRBJ1-2; the D gene is possibly TRBD1 (6 bases). The germline V gene has CDR1 LGHNA and CDR2 YNFKEQ. CDR3 size: 16 residues. Trimming cost V 2 bases and J 2 bases, with 15 bases left between them. The CDR3 region is CASSQPLTGANYGYTF. CDR3 sequence (DNA): TGTGCCAGCAGCCAACCTCTGACAGGCGCGAACTATGGCTACACCTTC.

The chain joins TRBV6-5 to TRBJ1-4, with D possibly being TRBD1 (6 bases). The CDR3 length is 13 residues. Trimming took off 5 bases at V and 4 bases at J, with 8 bases between the two ends. Germline assignment: CDR1 MNHEY and CDR2 SVGAGI. CDR3 protein: CASSRQVNEKLFF. CDR3 coding DNA: TGTGCCAGCAGTCGACAGGTTAATGAAAAACTGTTTTTT.

CDR3 amino acids: CASSLDFVGSYGYTF. In nucleotides, the CDR3 is TGTGCCAGCAGCTTAGACTTCGTAGGGAGCTATGGCTACACCTTC. The V gene is TRBV7-2, the J gene TRBJ1-2, with D hard to call. The V and J ends lost 1 base and 4 bases respectively, with 13 bases between them. The V gene's germline CDR1 is SGHTA and CDR2 FQGNSA. The CDR3 length is 15 residues.

V usage is TRBV3-1 (or the pseudogene TRBV3-2) and J usage is TRBJ2-4; the match to TRBD1 covers 7 bases. The CDR3 contains 19 residues. V gave up 3 bases and J gave up 0 bases; unmatched junction bases: 14. Per the germline V gene, CDR1 is LGHDT and CDR2 is YNNKEL (reference sequence). This CDR3 is CASSHRLDRQSLAKNIQYF. The CDR3 DNA reads TGTGCCAGCAGCCACCGTCTGGACAGGCAATCGCTAGCCAAAAACATTCAGTACTTC.

V and J are TRBV2 and TRBJ1-1, with a possible D match to TRBD1 (5 bases). The CDR3 sequence is 13 residues long. V lost 11 bases to trimming and J lost 2 bases, with 15 bases between them. Per the germline V gene, CDR1 is SNHLY and CDR2 is FYNNEI. The DNA for the CDR3 is TGTGCCGTCCAAGGGGAGGGAAACACTGAAGCTTTCTTT. Its translation is CAVQGEGNTEAFF.

This chain joins TRBV6-4 and TRBJ1-2; tentative D call: TRBD1 (6 bases). The V gene's germline CDR1 is MRHNA and CDR2 SNTAGT. The length of the CDR3 is 15 residues. V dropped 0 bases and J dropped 4 bases, with 12 bases sitting between them. CDR3 loop: CASSDSAGRGYGYTF. CDR3 bases: TGTGCCAGCAGTGACTCGGCGGGCAGGGGCTATGGCTACACCTTC.

This clone was seen a handful of times. This sequence joins TRBV4-1 and TRBJ2-3; weak D call: TRBD1 (7 bases). V dropped 0 bases and J dropped 0 bases, with 16 bases sitting between them. The CDR3 has 18 amino acids. Germline V lookup: CDR1 MGHRA, CDR2 YSYEKL. As DNA, the CDR3 is TGCGCCAGCAGCCAAGAACAGGGGCAGGACTATAGCACAGATACGCAGTATTTT. Its protein is CASSQEQGQDYSTDTQYF.

The V gene is TRBV10-3, the J gene TRBJ1-2, with 10 bases lining up with TRBD1. This CDR3 contains 14 residues. With V trimmed by 7 bases and J by 2 bases, 4 bases remained unmatched. Germline CDR1 is ENHRY and CDR2 is SYGVKD. CDR3 sequence reads: CAITGQGENYGYTF. CDR3 DNA sequence: TGTGCCATCACTGGACAGGGGGAAAACTATGGCTACACCTTC.

V gene TRBV9 combines with J gene TRBJ1-2; D gene unclear. The CDR3 has 14 amino acids. In germline, CDR1 is SGDLS, CDR2 YYNGEE. V lost 0 bases, J lost 7 bases, and 13 bases lay in between. The CDR3 loop is CASSVDFPTGGYTF. CDR3 sequence (DNA): TGTGCCAGCAGCGTAGACTTCCCTACGGGTGGCTACACCTTC.

The gene calls are TRBV7-9 and TRBJ1-2; no definite D call. Trimming pared 2 bases from V and 6 bases from J, leaving 22 bases between. The CDR3 loop spans 17 amino acids. Germline V gene lookup returns CDR1 SEHNR and CDR2 FQNEAQ (reference sequence). The CDR3 DNA reads TGTGCCAGCAGCTTACCCTCCAAAGATGTACCCGGGAATGGCTACACCTTC. Translated: CASSLPSKDVPGNGYTF. Combining the CDR3 with reference TRBV7-9 and TRBJ1-2 gives the whole variable domain DTGVSQNPRHKITKRGQNVTFRCDPISEHNRLYWYRQTLGQGPEFLTYFQNEAQLEKSRLLSDRFSAERPKGSFSTLEIQRTEQGDSAMYLCASSLPSKDVPGNGYTFGSGTRLTVV.

The CDR3: CASSLVSRFMDTQYF. The CDR3, as DNA: TGTGCCAGCAGCTTAGTGAGCCGTTTTATGGATACGCAGTATTTT. The rearrangement links TRBV7-2 to TRBJ2-3; D unresolved. The germline CDR1 and CDR2 sequences are SGHTA and FQGNSA. V was clipped by 1 base and J by 6 bases, with 14 bases between them. This CDR3 contains 15 residues.